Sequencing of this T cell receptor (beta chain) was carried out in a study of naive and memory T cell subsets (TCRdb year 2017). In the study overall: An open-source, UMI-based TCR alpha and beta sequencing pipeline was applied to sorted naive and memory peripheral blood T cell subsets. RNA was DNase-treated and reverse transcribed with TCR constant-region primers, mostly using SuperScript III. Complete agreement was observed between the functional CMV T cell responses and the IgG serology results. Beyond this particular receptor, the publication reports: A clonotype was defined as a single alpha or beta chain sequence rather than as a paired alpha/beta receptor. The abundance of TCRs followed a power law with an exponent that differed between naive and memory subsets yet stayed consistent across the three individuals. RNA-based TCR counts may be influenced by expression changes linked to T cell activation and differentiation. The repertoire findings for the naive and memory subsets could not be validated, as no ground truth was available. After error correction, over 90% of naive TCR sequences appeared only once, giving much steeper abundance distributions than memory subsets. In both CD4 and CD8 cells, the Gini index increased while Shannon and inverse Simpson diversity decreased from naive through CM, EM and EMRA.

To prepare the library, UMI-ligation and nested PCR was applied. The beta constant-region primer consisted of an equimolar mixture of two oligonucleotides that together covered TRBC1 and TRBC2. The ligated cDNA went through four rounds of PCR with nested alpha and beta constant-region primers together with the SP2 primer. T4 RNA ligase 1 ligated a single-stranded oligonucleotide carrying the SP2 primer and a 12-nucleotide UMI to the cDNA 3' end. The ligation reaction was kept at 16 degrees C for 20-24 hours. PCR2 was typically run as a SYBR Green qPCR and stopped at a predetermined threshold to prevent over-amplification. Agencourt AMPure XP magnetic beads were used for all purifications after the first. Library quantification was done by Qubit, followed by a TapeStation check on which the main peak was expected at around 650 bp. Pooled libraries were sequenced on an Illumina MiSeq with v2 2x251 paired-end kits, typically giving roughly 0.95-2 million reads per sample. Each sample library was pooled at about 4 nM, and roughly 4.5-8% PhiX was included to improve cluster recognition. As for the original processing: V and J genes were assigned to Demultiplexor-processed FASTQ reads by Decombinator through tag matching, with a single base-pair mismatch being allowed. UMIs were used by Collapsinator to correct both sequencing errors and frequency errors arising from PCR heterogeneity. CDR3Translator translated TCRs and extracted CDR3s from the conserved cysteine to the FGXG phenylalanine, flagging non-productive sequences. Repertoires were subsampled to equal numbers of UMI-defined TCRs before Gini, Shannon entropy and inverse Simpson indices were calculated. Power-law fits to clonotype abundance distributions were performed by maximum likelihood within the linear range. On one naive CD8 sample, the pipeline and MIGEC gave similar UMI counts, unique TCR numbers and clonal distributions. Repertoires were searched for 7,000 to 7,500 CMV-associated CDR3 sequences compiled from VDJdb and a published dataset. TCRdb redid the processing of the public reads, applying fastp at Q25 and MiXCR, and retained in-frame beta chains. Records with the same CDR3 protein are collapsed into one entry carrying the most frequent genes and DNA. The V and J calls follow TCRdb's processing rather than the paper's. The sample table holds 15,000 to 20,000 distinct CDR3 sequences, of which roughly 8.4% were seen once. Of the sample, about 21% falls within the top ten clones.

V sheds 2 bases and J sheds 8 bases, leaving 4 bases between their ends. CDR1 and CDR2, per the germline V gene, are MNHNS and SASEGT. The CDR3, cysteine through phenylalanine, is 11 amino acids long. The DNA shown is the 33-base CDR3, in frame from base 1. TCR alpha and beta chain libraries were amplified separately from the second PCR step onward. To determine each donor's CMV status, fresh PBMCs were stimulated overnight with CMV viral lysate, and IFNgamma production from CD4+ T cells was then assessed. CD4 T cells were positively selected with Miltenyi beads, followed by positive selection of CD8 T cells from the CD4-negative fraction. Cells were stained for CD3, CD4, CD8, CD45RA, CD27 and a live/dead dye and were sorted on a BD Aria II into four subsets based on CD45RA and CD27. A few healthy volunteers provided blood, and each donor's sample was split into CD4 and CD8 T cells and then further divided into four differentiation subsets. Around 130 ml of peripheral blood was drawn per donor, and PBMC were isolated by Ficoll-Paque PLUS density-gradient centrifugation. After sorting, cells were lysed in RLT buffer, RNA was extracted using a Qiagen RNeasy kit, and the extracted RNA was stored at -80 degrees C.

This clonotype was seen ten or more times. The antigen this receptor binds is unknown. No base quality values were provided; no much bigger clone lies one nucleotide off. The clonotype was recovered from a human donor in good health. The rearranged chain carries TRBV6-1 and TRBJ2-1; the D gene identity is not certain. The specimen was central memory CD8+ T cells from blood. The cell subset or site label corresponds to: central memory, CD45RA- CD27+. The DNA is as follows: TGTGCCAGCAGTGAAAGATATGAGCAGTTCTTC. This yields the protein CASSERYEQFF.